This T cell receptor (beta chain) was identified during a study of blood T cell repertoires in COVID-19. About the research overall: Some COVID-19 samples were acute and others convalescent; all came from the United States, Italy and Spain. PBMCs, B-cell-depleted T cells, or T cells were the source of the cDNA or gDNA that made up the material.

The V and J ends lost 4 bases and 2 bases, in that order; junction bases with no gene match: 5. The length of the CDR3 is 16 residues. The germline V gene has CDR1 SGHRS and CDR2 YFSETQ. Original data processing: Cell counts per sample came from amplifying reference gene primers. Assay: immunoSEQ multiplex PCR; the TCRdb copy retains only in-frame clones and omits some. V and J calls and clone size are those listed in that table; D and trimming were worked out from the DNA. The sample yields about 110,000 clones, about 88% seen once. The TCR sequence derives from a woman aged 45 to 65 with acute or convalescent COVID-19. The source material was peripheral blood. The chain uses TRBV5-1 and TRBJ1-3; 11 bases agree with TRBD1. The CDR3 here is CASSGTDRGPGNTIYF. CDR3 coding DNA: TGCGCCAGCAGCGGGACGGACAGGGGGCCTGGAAACACCATATATTTT.